Reported below is one TCR beta chain. Germline CDR1 reads MNHEY; CDR2 reads SVGAGI. V was cut by 2 bases and J by 5 bases, with 3 bases left in between. The CDR3 extends over 11 amino acids. Time point specified: 2014-2015 season, pre-vaccination. This sample is part of a study of follicular helper T cells after annual influenza vaccination. Study overall: After each seasonal flu vaccination, blood came on days 0, 7 and 28.

Sequencing used immunoSEQ multiplex PCR; TCRdb keeps in-frame clones, though not all of them. Of about 15,000 clones in the sample, 84% were seen once. The source material was CXCR5- memory CD4+ T cells sorted from blood, sampled on the day of influenza vaccination. The genes are TRBV6-5 and TRBJ2-5; unclear D gene. The source of this sequence is an adult who received the influenza vaccine. CDR3 in amino acids: CASSYGETQYF. The CDR3 nucleotides are TGTGCCAGCAGTTACGGGGAGACCCAGTACTTC.